This T cell receptor beta chain was captured by sequencing in a study of early T cells in non-severe SARS-CoV-2 infection (dated by TCRdb to about 2021). Background on the whole study: Because TCR sequencing relied on bulk RNA taken from unsorted whole blood, pairing of alpha and beta chains was not possible. What the authors observed across the whole study: VDJdb matching was skewed toward anti-spike CD8 responses and likely underestimated virus-specific expansions by missing private and CD4 specificities.

The method was 5' RACE. The sequencing machine was a NextSeq 500. The TCR library protocol attached unique molecular identifiers to individual cDNA molecules to correct for sequencing error and PCR bias. Both TCR alpha and beta chains were sequenced, and tight co-correlation was observed between alpha and beta sequence abundances in each sample. Concerning the study's data processing: Decombinator V4 was used to annotate TCR sequences for V gene, J gene and CDR3. TCRs were defined as expanded if a significant change between any two time points was detected under a Poisson model with p below 0.0001. TCR abundances were normalised to the total number of TCRs sequenced per sample and expressed as counts per million. TRAV1-2 paired with TRAJ12, TRAJ20 or TRAJ33 defined MAIT TCRs, while TRAV10 paired with TRAJ18 defined iNKT TCRs. VDJdb, accessed on 1 November 2021, was searched for TCRs annotated for CMV, EBV and SARS-CoV-2, and TCRs annotated for more than one antigen were excluded. TCRdb handled the public reads itself, with Q25 trimming in fastp and clone calling in MiXCR, and kept productive beta chains. Each entry is one CDR3 protein sequence, shown with its most common DNA and genes. What appears here as the V and J calls and clone size reflects TCRdb's work, not the paper's. This sample has some 80,000 distinct CDR3 sequences in its table, and approximately 12% of those were observed once. The ten largest account for about 14% of the sample.

Set within a cohort of healthcare workers in London, UK, this nested case-control study involved weekly PCR testing of nasopharyngeal swabs along with blood sampling. Healthcare workers were recruited between 23 and 31 March 2020, during the week of the UK lockdown, and were followed weekly for up to about 15 weeks. In the case of this clonotype: No antigen is known for it. The record has no base qualities; no much larger clone is one base away.

V lost 1 base and J lost 8 bases; the stretch between them is 8 bases long. The CDR3 holds 12 amino acids from the cysteine to the phenylalanine. Only CDR3 DNA remains: 36 bases, in frame from the first base. For CDR1 and CDR2, the germline V gene lists MGHRA and YSYEKL. This TCR came from an adult who was a healthcare worker with PCR-confirmed SARS-CoV-2 infection or an uninfected control (not recorded which). The donor label of this sample is uncertain. Sequencing used whole blood, obtained at baseline. Rearrangement joined TRBV4-1 to TRBJ1-2; the D gene cannot be named for sure. In nucleotides, the sequence is TGCGCCAGCAGCCAAGGATGGAACGGCTACACCTTC. Its coded protein is CASSQGWNGYTF.